This paragraph covers one T cell receptor beta chain sequence. Then a second PCR, running about 6 to 11 cycles, was carried out with a sample-barcoded 5' primer and a J-beta primer mix. A minimum of 2.5 million CDR3-containing paired-end reads was obtained for each sample. TCRdb fed the 5' RACE reads into MiXCR, producing one record per CDR3 protein. The sample shows hundreds of thousands of distinct CDR3 sequences, more than 45% of them seen only once. The data belong to a study of blood T cells in healthy people across ages. V was pared by 6 bases and J by 1 base, with 13 bases between. This CDR3 contains 14 residues. Looked up from germline, CDR1 is SGHKS and CDR2 is YYEKEE (reference sequence).

The sequenced sample was blood. This chain uses TRBV5-5 with TRBJ1-1, with TRBD1 as a possible D gene (6 bases). This clonotype was obtained from a man aged 25 to 45 in good health. In DNA, the CDR3 is TGTGCCAGCACCCTTTGGGGACAGAACACTGAAGCTTTCTTT. Translation: CASTLWGQNTEAFF.